A selection of T cell receptor beta chains follows, all from one sample in a study of T cell responses to AZD1222 COVID-19 vaccine. The assay was immunoSEQ multiplex PCR, and TCRdb's table has in-frame clones only and misses some. Among tens of thousands of clones listed, 85% to 95% were seen once. This material consisted of peripheral blood, taken 28 days after the second AZD1222 dose. The receptor source for this set is an adult who received the AZD1222 COVID-19 vaccine. The CDR3 runs from the conserved cysteine through the conserved F or W. The D gene is left open where the match is weak. Only part of the rows carry a size: once, few, many, or a class if the clone is expanded.

d_call j_call cdr3_length v_call clone_size cdr3_nt cdr3_aa
TRBD1 TRBJ2-7 15 TRBV2 NA TGTGCCAGCAGTTCCCCGGGACAGGTCTCCTACGAGCAGTACTTC CASSSPGQVSYEQYF
NA TRBJ2-2 15 TRBV7-2 NA TGTGCCAGCAGCCCCCCGGGGGCGAGCACCGGGGAGCTGTTTTTT CASSPPGASTGELFF
NA TRBJ2-7 15 TRBV5-1 NA TGCGCCAGCAGCCCCTATAGCACGGTTCGTAACGAGCAGTACTTC CASSPYSTVRNEQYF
NA TRBJ1-3 16 TRBV4-1 NA TGCGCCAGCAGCCAAGGGAAGACAGCTTCTGGAAACACCATATATTTT CASSQGKTASGNTIYF
NA TRBJ1-1 13 TRBV5-5 once TGTGCCAGCAGCTTGTGGGGATACACTGAAGCTTTCTTT CASSLWGYTEAFF
NA TRBJ1-1 10 TRBV30 NA TGTGCCTGGAGGGTAACTGAAGCTTTCTTT CAWRVTEAFF
NA TRBJ1-6 15 TRBV6-5 few TGTGCCAGCAGGGGTCTTGGGACGGAAAATTCACCCCTCCACTTT CASRGLGTENSPLHF
NA TRBJ2-4 14 TRBV5-1 NA TGCGCCAGCAGCCTACTTGGTCCCAAAAACATTCAGTACTTC CASSLLGPKNIQYF
NA TRBJ1-1 13 TRBV28 NA TGTGCCAGCAGTTTAGAGCAAGGGACTGAAGCTTTCTTT CASSLEQGTEAFF
TRBD1 TRBJ1-4 15 TRBV20-1 NA TGCAGTGCTAGTCACCGGGACAGGGAGAGGGAAAAACTGTTTTTT CSASHRDREREKLFF
NA TRBJ1-6 16 TRBV28 NA TGTGCCAGCAGTCTCCCGAGGGCCGAGAGGGGTTCACCCCTCCACTTT CASSLPRAERGSPLHF
TRBD1 TRBJ1-4 16 TRBV6-6 NA TGTGCCAGCAGTCCCCTGACAGGGGTTGATAATGAAAAACTGTTTTTT CASSPLTGVDNEKLFF
NA TRBJ2-2 18 TRBV15 NA TGTGCCACCAGCAGACTAAGAATTTTCACCGGGGGCACCGGGGAGCTGTTTTTT CATSRLRIFTGGTGELFF
NA TRBJ1-5 17 TRBV4-1 few TGCGCCAGCAGCCAAGAGAGCCCAGCCAATTTGCATCAGCCCCAGCATTTT CASSQESPANLHQPQHF
NA TRBJ1-5 15 TRBV5-6 NA TGTGCCAGCAGCTTGTCGGGTCTCAACGGTCAGCCCCAGCATTTT CASSLSGLNGQPQHF
NA TRBJ1-5 14 TRBV7-9 once TGTGCCAGCAGCTTGGGGGTGAGCAATCAGCCCCAGCATTTT CASSLGVSNQPQHF